Listed below are T cell receptor beta chains from one sample, sequenced in a study of blood T cell repertoires in COVID-19. This table comes from immunoSEQ multiplex PCR, and its TCRdb copy is limited to in-frame clones, with some not included. The sample includes more than 95,000 clones, around 85% of them seen just once. Sequencing was done on a sample of peripheral blood. The receptors derive from a woman older than 75 with COVID-19, enrolled during active disease. Both conserved end residues are part of each CDR3. The D gene is left open where the match is weak. Size is stated for part of the rows, as once, few or many counts, or as a class when the clone is expanded.

>.|TRBJ1-1|.|TRBV9
CASSPHVFSGTEAFF
TGTGCCAGCAGCCCCCATGTATTTTCGGGAACTGAAGCTTTCTTT
>.|TRBJ2-5|.|TRBV15
CATSRDSGIQETQYF
TGTGCCACCAGCAGAGATTCGGGGATTCAAGAGACCCAGTACTTC
>.|TRBJ2-3|.|TRBV9
CASSVARRTDTQYF
TGTGCCAGCAGCGTAGCTAGGAGGACAGATACGCAGTATTTT
>.|TRBJ2-5|TRBD1|TRBV10-3
CAISDTGGQETQYF
TGTGCCATCAGTGACACAGGGGGGCAAGAGACCCAGTACTTC
>.|TRBJ2-1|.|TRBV6-5
CASRAGDGPYNEQFF
TGTGCCAGCAGGGCAGGGGACGGACCATACAATGAGCAGTTCTTC
>few|TRBJ2-7|TRBD2|TRBV5-6
CASSLEGSGRLSYEQYF
TGTGCCAGCAGCTTGGAGGGTAGCGGGCGGCTCTCCTACGAGCAGTACTTC
>.|TRBJ2-4|.|TRBV24-1
CATSGQDENIQYF
TGTGCCACCAGTGGACAGGATGAAAACATTCAGTACTTC
>.|TRBJ2-3|.|TRBV29-1
CSVEKLGAGPDTQYF
TGCAGCGTTGAGAAGTTGGGGGCAGGGCCCGATACGCAGTATTTT
>.|TRBJ2-3|TRBD2|TRBV12-5
CASGLGLAGSDTQYF
TGTGCTAGTGGCCTTGGACTAGCGGGATCAGATACGCAGTATTTT
>.|TRBJ2-2|TRBD1|TRBV7-8
CASSLRDSRYTGELFF
TGTGCCAGCAGCTTAAGGGACAGCCGATACACCGGGGAGCTGTTTTTT
>many|TRBJ1-2|.|TRBV20-1
CSAHPGYTF
TGCAGTGCTCATCCTGGCTACACCTTC
>.|TRBJ1-2|.|TRBV7-2
CASSLDGTASYGYTF
TGTGCCAGCAGCTTAGACGGTACCGCGTCCTATGGCTACACCTTC
>once|TRBJ1-2|.|TRBV2
CASRDGTRGYGYTF
TGTGCCAGCAGGGATGGCACCCGAGGGTATGGCTACACCTTC
>once|TRBJ1-1|.|TRBV6-5
CASSYLSIRNTEAFF
TGTGCCAGCAGTTACCTCAGTATTCGGAACACTGAAGCTTTCTTT
>.|TRBJ2-1|.|TRBV19
CASSYGQISYNEQFF
TGTGCCAGTTCCTATGGACAGATCTCCTACAATGAGCAGTTCTTC
>.|TRBJ2-3|TRBD2|TRBV5-1
CASGSSGGTDTQYF
TGCGCCAGCGGGTCTAGCGGGGGCACAGATACGCAGTATTTT
>.|TRBJ2-3|TRBD2|TRBV20-1
CSASIGRAGDTQYF
TGCAGTGCTAGTATAGGGAGGGCCGGAGATACGCAGTATTTT
>.|TRBJ1-5|.|TRBV2
CASTSQNQPQHF
TGTGCCAGCACCTCACAGAATCAGCCCCAGCATTTT
>.|TRBJ2-2|TRBD1|TRBV5-8
CASSLGTGLAGELFF
TGTGCCAGCAGCTTGGGGACAGGGCTCGCCGGGGAGCTGTTTTTT
>.|TRBJ1-3|.|TRBV7-8
CASSSGAGNTIYF
TGTGCCAGCAGCTCGGGGGCTGGAAACACCATATATTTT
>few|TRBJ1-5|.|TRBV2
CASSDSKSNQPQHF
TGTGCCAGCAGTGACAGTAAGAGCAATCAGCCCCAGCATTTT
>few|TRBJ1-1|.|TRBV7-2
CASRLDRNTEAFF
TGTGCCAGCAGACTTGACAGGAACACTGAAGCTTTCTTT
>.|TRBJ2-7|.|TRBV28
CASSFPRVGYEQYF
TGTGCCAGCAGTTTCCCCAGGGTCGGATACGAGCAGTACTTC
>.|TRBJ2-2|.|TRBV5-1
CASQGLDTGELFF
TGCGCCAGCCAGGGGCTGGACACCGGGGAGCTGTTTTTT
>few|TRBJ2-3|TRBD1|TRBV29-1
CSVLLGQGTDTQYF
TGCAGCGTTCTCCTGGGACAGGGCACAGATACGCAGTATTTT
>once|TRBJ1-1|TRBD1|TRBV19
CASSNGQGVNTEAFF
TGTGCCAGTAGCAACGGACAGGGGGTGAACACTGAAGCTTTCTTT
>.|TRBJ1-1|.|TRBV12-3/TRBV12-4
CASSFSRGTEAFF
TGTGCCAGCAGTTTTAGCAGGGGAACTGAAGCTTTCTTT
>.|TRBJ2-3|.|TRBV29-1
CSVATGSTDTQYF
TGCAGCGTCGCAACCGGGAGCACAGATACGCAGTATTTT
>.|TRBJ2-2|TRBD2|TRBV5-6
CASSLLGGSTGELFF
TGTGCCAGCAGTCTTTTGGGGGGGAGCACCGGGGAGCTGTTTTTT
>.|TRBJ2-7|TRBD1|TRBV28
CASKEGRRQGLEQYF
TGTGCCAGCAAGGAAGGAAGGAGACAGGGTCTCGAGCAGTACTTC
>.|TRBJ2-2|TRBD1|TRBV7-3
CASSRDRGSTGELFF
TGTGCCAGCAGCCGGGACAGGGGTAGCACCGGGGAGCTGTTTTTT
>.|TRBJ2-1|.|TRBV11-1
CASSLFRSLGNEQFF
TGTGCCAGCAGCTTATTCCGGAGCTTGGGCAATGAGCAGTTCTTC
>.|TRBJ1-4|.|TRBV18
CASSPVQGNEKLFF
TGTGCCAGCTCACCGGTACAGGGTAATGAAAAACTGTTTTTT
>.|TRBJ2-2|TRBD1|TRBV29-1
CSARDSANTGELFF
TGCAGCGCCAGGGACAGCGCGAACACCGGGGAGCTGTTTTTT
>.|TRBJ2-7|TRBD1|TRBV6-2/TRBV6-3
CASSRTGDRGNEQYF
TGTGCCAGCAGCCGCACTGGGGACAGGGGTAACGAGCAGTACTTC
>.|TRBJ2-3|.|TRBV7-6
CASSPPLDTQYF
TGTGCCAGCAGCCCCCCCTTGGATACGCAGTATTTT
>.|TRBJ2-2|.|TRBV7-9
CASSGEQGGELFF
TGTGCCAGCAGTGGAGAGCAGGGCGGGGAGCTGTTTTTT
>.|TRBJ1-2|TRBD1|TRBV27
CASRTGGINYGYTF
TGTGCCAGCAGGACAGGGGGAATCAACTATGGCTACACCTTC
>.|TRBJ2-2|.|TRBV5-8
CASSLLGSGELFF
TGTGCCAGCAGCCTACTAGGCTCCGGGGAGCTGTTTTTT
>.|TRBJ2-2|.|TRBV28
CASSARRGKHTGELFF
TGTGCCAGCAGTGCCCGACGAGGGAAGCACACCGGGGAGCTGTTTTTT
>.|TRBJ1-6|.|TRBV4-3
CASSQGRQDSSPLHF
TGCGCCAGCAGCCAAGGACGACAGGACAGTTCACCCCTCCACTTT
>many|TRBJ2-1|TRBD1|TRBV9
CASSVGLRGHNEQFF
TGTGCCAGCAGCGTAGGGCTGAGGGGGCACAATGAGCAGTTCTTC
>.|TRBJ2-5|.|TRBV2
CASSALEETQYF
TGTGCCAGCAGTGCCCTCGAAGAGACCCAGTACTTC
>.|TRBJ1-5|.|TRBV28
CASSSRHPVAQHF
TGTGCCAGCAGTTCCCGACATCCCGTGGCCCAGCATTTT
>once|TRBJ2-4|.|TRBV28
CASRSGGVGVKNIQYF
TGTGCCAGCAGATCCGGGGGAGTGGGTGTCAAAAACATTCAGTACTTC
>.|TRBJ1-5|TRBD1|TRBV28
CASSSGGQPQHF
TGTGCCAGCAGTTCAGGGGGTCAGCCCCAGCATTTT
>.|TRBJ1-1|TRBD1|TRBV6-5
CASSHRGGPNTEAFF
TGTGCCAGCAGTCACAGGGGGGGCCCGAACACTGAAGCTTTCTTT
>few|TRBJ2-5|.|TRBV30
CAWSRPSTRGQETQYF
TGTGCCTGGAGTCGCCCTTCGACTAGAGGCCAAGAGACCCAGTACTTC
>.|TRBJ1-3|.|TRBV3-1/TRBV3-2
CASSQTGGRNTIYF
TGTGCCAGCAGCCAAACAGGCGGTAGAAACACCATATATTTT
>.|TRBJ1-2|TRBD1|TRBV9
CASSPRDRYYGYTF
TGTGCCAGCAGCCCCCGGGACAGATACTATGGCTACACCTTC
>.|TRBJ1-6|TRBD1|TRBV28
CASSLPQGASSPLHF
TGTGCCAGCAGTTTACCACAGGGGGCAAGTTCACCCCTCCACTTT
>.|TRBJ2-3|.|TRBV19
CASSSPLTADTQYF
TGTGCCAGTAGTAGTCCCTTGACAGCAGATACGCAGTATTTT
>few|TRBJ2-1|TRBD1|TRBV7-2
CASSLIGGTGGNEQFF
TGTGCCAGCAGCTTAATAGGCGGGACAGGGGGCAATGAGCAGTTCTTC